This T cell receptor (beta chain) was sequenced for a study of siplizumab effects on memory and regulatory T cells. Measured with immunoSEQ multiplex PCR; TCRdb has only the in-frame clones, and not every one. The sample carries about 72,000 clones, about 89% recorded once. Study-level findings and limits: Memory cells seemed less diverse than naive T cells, which also seemed major contributors to the alloresponse. Proliferating clones, CD4+ or CD8+, lacked an assignable naive or memory phenotype in roughly 75-97% of cases. For siplizumab cultures, the suppressive function of their proliferating Tregs was not confirmed.

The CDR3 is made up of 15 amino acids. CDR1 is KGHSH and CDR2 is LQKENI in the germline V gene. The V end was cut by 2 bases, the J end by 3 bases, with 14 bases between. This clone was detected only a few times. Its specificity is unknown. The specimen was CD8+ T cells sorted from blood. The clonotype comes from a human donor in good health. The chain has TRBV18 and TRBJ2-7; D may be TRBD2 (6 bases). The CDR3 is CASSPEGTPGYEQYF. The DNA for the CDR3 is TGTGCCAGCTCACCAGAGGGGACTCCGGGCTACGAGCAGTACTTC.